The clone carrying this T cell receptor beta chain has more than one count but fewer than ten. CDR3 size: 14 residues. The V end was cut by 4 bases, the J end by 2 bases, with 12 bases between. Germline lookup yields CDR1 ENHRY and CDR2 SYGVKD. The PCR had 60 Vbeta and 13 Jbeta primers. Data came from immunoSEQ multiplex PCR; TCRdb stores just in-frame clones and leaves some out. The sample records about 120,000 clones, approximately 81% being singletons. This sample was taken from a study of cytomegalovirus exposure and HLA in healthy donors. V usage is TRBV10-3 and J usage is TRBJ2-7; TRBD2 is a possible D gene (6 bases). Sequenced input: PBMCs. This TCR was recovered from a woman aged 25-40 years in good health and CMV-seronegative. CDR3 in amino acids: CAISGGTGAYEQYF. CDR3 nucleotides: TGTGCCATCAGTGGGGGGACTGGCGCCTACGAGCAGTACTTC.